The 13 T cell receptor beta chains listed next were all sequenced from one sample in a study of T-cell reconstitution after alpha-beta-depleted transplantation in children (dated by TCRdb to 2016 to 2017). Library preparation was by PCR. The instrument given in TCRdb is Illumina HiSeq 2500. To normalize quantification of the TCRbeta repertoire, the TCR libraries were built with molecular barcoding that relied on unique molecular identifiers. In TCRdb, the public reads were trimmed at Q25 with fastp and aligned with MiXCR, with productive beta chains retained. Under each unique CDR3 protein, matching rows form one entry showing the most common genes and DNA. Counted in this sample were over 150,000 distinct CDR3 sequences; about 6.4% of them appeared once. The ten largest clones take up roughly 3% of the sample. Sequencing was performed on PBMCs from the stem cell graft donor, taken from the stem cell graft. Every receptor here comes from a human donor who donated a stem cell graft to a child with Wiskott-Aldrich syndrome.

The sample holds a few counts of this clonotype. The CDR3 spells CASSLGRVERETQYF. The CDR3 DNA sequence: TGTGCCAGCAGCTTGGGGAGGGTAGAAAGAGAGACCCAGTACTTC. The genes are TRBV5-4 and TRBJ2-5; maybe TRBD2 (6 bases). Trimming pared 0 bases from V and 4 bases from J, leaving 13 bases between. The CDR3 has 15 residues. Germline CDR1 is SGHNT and CDR2 is YYREEE (reference sequence).

V usage is TRBV20-1 and J usage is TRBJ2-6, with 8 positions matching TRBD1. The CDR3 is 14 residues long. The V gene end was trimmed by 6 bases and the J gene end by 2 bases; junction bases not matched to a gene: 3. Per germline, CDR1 DFQATT and CDR2 SNEGSKA (reference sequence). CDR3 DNA sequence: TGCAGTGCCCAGGGGGCTGCTGGGGCCAACGTCCTGACTTTC. Translating it yields CSAQGAAGANVLTF.

This clonotype was seen a few times. The junction differs from germline at one of its ends, possibly a read error. V and J are TRBV5-1 and TRBJ1-6, with unresolved D. The CDR3 totals 14 residues. From germline, CDR1 is SGHRS and CDR2 YFSETQ. The CDR3 DNA follows: TGCGCCAGCAGTTTGGCGATAGAGAATTCACCCCTCCACTTT. Protein: CASSLAIENSPLHF.

Many counts were recorded for this clonotype. The junction and the germline gene differ at one end; a read error may be behind it. This chain uses TRBV4-2 with TRBJ2-1; TRBD2 matches at 8 bases. Looked up from germline, CDR1 is LGHNA and CDR2 is YNFKEQ. CDR3 length equals 12 residues. The CDR3 DNA reads as TGTGCCAGCAGCCAGGGGCGGGGGGAGGCGCTCTTC. It translates to CASSQGRGEALF.

In its sample, this clonotype was seen many times. The chain joins TRBV12-3 or TRBV12-4 to TRBJ2-5; tentatively, D is TRBD1 (6 bases). CDR3 size: 15 residues. The V end was cut by 5 bases, the J end by 1 base, with 14 bases between. The CDR3 reads CASSRVQGSQETQYF. The CDR3 region has the DNA TGTGCCAGCAGTCGAGTACAGGGAAGCCAAGAGACCCAGTACTTC.

This clonotype was detected ten times or more. The chain has TRBV20-1 and TRBJ1-4; tentatively, D is TRBD1 (5 bases). The ends were cut back, 0 bases at V and 5 bases at J, with 13 bases in the middle. Germline values: CDR1 DFQATT, CDR2 SNEGSKA (reference sequence). The CDR3 has 15 amino acids. The CDR3 here is CSARDGAVHNEKLFF. CDR3 bases: TGCAGTGCTAGAGATGGGGCAGTTCACAATGAAAAACTGTTTTTT.

V gene TRBV7-2 combines with J gene TRBJ2-3; 7 nucleotides line up with TRBD2. J gave up 4 bases and V 5 bases, and 15 bases lay outside the gene matches. The length of the CDR3 is 17 residues. Germline lookup yields CDR1 SGHTA and CDR2 FQGNSA. CDR3 in amino acids: CASSTRGSGRSSDTQYF. The CDR3 DNA is TGTGCCAGCAGCACTCGGGGTAGCGGGCGTTCCTCAGATACGCAGTATTTT.

This clonotype has at least ten counts. This chain links TRBV5-1 with TRBJ2-2, with D unresolved. The ends were cut back, 7 bases at V and 2 bases at J, with 18 bases in the middle. This CDR3 has 16 residues. Germline V lookup: CDR1 SGHRS, CDR2 YFSETQ. This chain's CDR3 is CASGLVSAVNTGELFF. The DNA of the CDR3 is TGCGCCAGCGGGCTAGTATCGGCGGTCAACACCGGGGAGCTGTTTTTT.

This clonotype was detected many times. The chain uses TRBV12-3 or TRBV12-4 and TRBJ2-7; D is possibly TRBD1 or TRBD2 (6 bases each). The ends were cut back, 5 bases at V and 2 bases at J, with 13 bases in the middle. The CDR3 runs 14 residues. The CDR3 loop reads CASSRGERAYEQYF. The CDR3 nucleotides are TGTGCCAGCAGTAGGGGGGAGAGGGCCTACGAGCAGTACTTC.

This clonotype was seen at least ten times. J is TRBJ1-1 and V is TRBV12-3 or TRBV12-4, with D possibly matching TRBD1 (5 bases). The CDR3 length is 15 residues. The ends were cut back, 3 bases at V and 1 base at J, with 12 bases in the middle. The CDR3 DNA reads as TGTGCCAGCAGTTTCAGGGAGAGGTCGAACACTGAAGCTTTCTTT. Translation gives CASSFRERSNTEAFF.

This clonotype came up many times. This sequence joins TRBV20-1 and TRBJ2-7, with 8 bases fitting TRBD2. V shed 2 bases, J shed 5 bases, and the junction held 8 bases outside the gene matches. CDR3 size: 14 residues. Germline-derived CDR1 and CDR2 are DFQATT and SNEGSKA (reference sequence). The CDR3 spells CSARYGGADDEQYF. For the CDR3, the DNA is TGCAGTGCTAGATACGGGGGGGCGGACGACGAGCAGTACTTC.

This clonotype was observed at least ten times. The chain links TRBV24-1 to TRBJ2-1; weak D call: TRBD2 (6 bases). The germline V gene encodes CDR1 KGHDR and CDR2 SFDVKD. V gave up 7 bases and J gave up 8 bases, with 17 bases separating them. CDR3 size: 14 residues. CDR3 nucleotide sequence: TGTGCCACCAGCGGAGGGCCACCGAGGTATGAGCAGTTCTTC. Translated, it gives CATSGGPPRYEQFF.

This clonotype was detected many times. V is TRBV27 and J is TRBJ2-7; possibly TRBD1 or TRBD2 for D (6 bases each). Germline V gene lookup returns CDR1 MNHEY and CDR2 SMNVEV (reference sequence). This CDR3 contains 14 residues. Trimming took off 5 bases at V and 6 bases at J, with 17 bases between the two ends. This chain's CDR3 is CASSPRGRGGEQYF. The CDR3 DNA is TGTGCCAGCAGTCCCCGAGGCAGGGGAGGCGAGCAGTACTTC.